These T cell receptor beta chains were read from a single sample in a study of blood T cell repertoires in COVID-19. The data were produced by immunoSEQ multiplex PCR, yet TCRdb's version contains in-frame clones alone and is incomplete. The sample contains 350,000 to 450,000 clones, 89% of which appear only once. Sequences were obtained from peripheral blood. Receptors originate from a woman aged 40 to 55 with COVID-19, enrolled during active disease. Both conserved end residues are part of each CDR3. The D gene is left open where the match is weak. Some rows mark clone size as missing; the rest say once, few, many or name a class of expanded clone.

V	D	J	size	CDR3	DNA
TRBV7-2	TRBD2	TRBJ2-7	-	CASTHGTSGRLYEQYF	TGTGCCAGCACCCACGGGACTAGCGGGAGACTCTACGAGCAGTACTTC
TRBV7-2	TRBD1	TRBJ1-2	-	CASILRPRDRIGGYTF	TGTGCCAGCATCCTACGGCCCCGGGACAGGATAGGAGGCTACACCTTC
TRBV6-5	TRBD1	TRBJ1-4	-	CASSRQGTTNEKLFF	TGTGCCAGCAGTCGACAGGGAACCACTAATGAAAAACTGTTTTTT
TRBV6-2/TRBV6-3	-	TRBJ1-5	-	CASSYSRGRGPQHF	TGTGCCAGCAGTTACTCGAGGGGGAGAGGGCCCCAGCATTTT
TRBV27	-	TRBJ1-2	-	CASSLPGGVGYTF	TGTGCCAGCAGTTTACCGGGGGGGGTAGGCTACACCTTC
TRBV28	-	TRBJ1-2	-	CASSFGNLQNYGYTF	TGTGCCAGCAGTTTCGGAAACCTACAGAACTATGGCTACACCTTC
TRBV5-1	TRBD2	TRBJ2-7	-	CASSNPSGSYEQYF	TGCGCCAGCAGCAACCCTAGCGGATCCTACGAGCAGTACTTC
TRBV27	TRBD1	TRBJ1-5	few	CASSPNRQGHQPQHF	TGTGCCAGCAGCCCCAACCGACAGGGTCATCAGCCCCAGCATTTT
TRBV7-6	TRBD1	TRBJ1-1	-	CASSSMTGGLEAFF	TGTGCCAGCAGCTCGATGACAGGGGGCCTTGAAGCTTTCTTT
TRBV2	-	TRBJ2-2	once	CASGGAGAHTGELFF	TGTGCCAGCGGGGGGGCGGGGGCACACACCGGGGAGCTGTTTTTT
TRBV7-3	TRBD2	TRBJ2-1	once	CASSLKVPSGGRYNEQFF	TGTGCCAGCAGCTTAAAAGTCCCCAGCGGGGGGCGGTACAATGAGCAGTTCTTC
TRBV7-2	TRBD1	TRBJ1-4	-	CASSPTGGVGEKLFF	TGTGCCAGCAGCCCGACAGGGGGGGTAGGTGAAAAACTGTTTTTT
TRBV3-1/TRBV3-2	-	TRBJ2-7	-	CASSRNSGDYEQYF	TGTGCCAGCAGCCGAAACTCAGGTGACTACGAGCAGTACTTC
TRBV12-3/TRBV12-4	-	TRBJ1-2	-	CASSPQQGYGYTF	TGTGCCAGCAGTCCCCAACAGGGCTATGGCTACACCTTC
TRBV10-3	-	TRBJ1-1	-	CAIRGDTLTPEAFF	TGTGCCATCAGGGGGGACACCTTGACCCCTGAAGCTTTCTTT
TRBV6-4	TRBD1	TRBJ2-6	-	CASSTIPRQGILTF	TGTGCCAGCAGTACCATCCCTAGACAGGGGATCCTGACTTTC
TRBV19	-	TRBJ1-1	-	CASSTPFHWGQTRNTEAFF	TGTGCCAGTAGTACTCCTTTCCACTGGGGACAAACTCGGAACACTGAAGCTTTCTTT
TRBV9	-	TRBJ1-2	few	CASSAGQSHGYTF	TGTGCCAGCAGCGCCGGACAGAGCCATGGCTACACCTTC
TRBV7-8	-	TRBJ1-1	-	CASSTEALQGKNTEAFF	TGTGCCAGCAGCACTGAGGCCCTACAGGGAAAGAACACTGAAGCTTTCTTT
TRBV7-4	TRBD2	TRBJ2-3	-	CASSFRASRLAGNIADTQYF	TGTGCCAGCAGCTTTAGGGCCTCAAGACTAGCGGGAAATATTGCAGATACGCAGTATTTT
TRBV5-4	TRBD1	TRBJ2-1	-	CASSSQGASYNEQFF	TGTGCCAGCAGCTCCCAGGGGGCTTCCTACAATGAGCAGTTCTTC
TRBV19	-	TRBJ1-6	-	CASSHQGASGNSPLHF	TGTGCCAGTAGTCATCAGGGAGCAAGCGGGAATTCACCCCTCCACTTT
TRBV6-5	-	TRBJ2-4	-	CASSYSGENIQYF	TGTGCCAGCAGTTACTCGGGAGAGAACATTCAGTACTTC
TRBV11-2	TRBD1	TRBJ1-2	-	CASSSGTGGYGYTF	TGTGCCAGCAGCAGCGGGACAGGGGGCTATGGCTACACCTTC
TRBV11-2	-	TRBJ1-1	-	CASSLLTANTEAFF	TGTGCCAGCAGCTTACTGACAGCGAACACTGAAGCTTTCTTT
TRBV15	TRBD1	TRBJ1-3	-	CATSRGVVRTGGNTIYF	TGTGCCACCAGCAGAGGGGTTGTTCGGACAGGTGGGAACACCATATATTTT
TRBV9	TRBD1	TRBJ1-5	-	CASSRTGSNQPQHF	TGTGCCAGCAGCCGGACAGGCAGCAATCAGCCCCAGCATTTT
TRBV7-2	TRBD2	TRBJ2-3	-	CASSFLAGGFTDTQYF	TGTGCCAGCAGCTTCCTAGCGGGGGGGTTCACAGATACGCAGTATTTT
TRBV7-8	-	TRBJ1-5	few	CASSLGGAGMSNQPQHF	TGTGCCAGCAGCTTAGGCGGTGCGGGAATGAGCAATCAGCCCCAGCATTTT
TRBV12-3/TRBV12-4	TRBD2	TRBJ2-7	-	CASGWTSEDEQYF	TGTGCCAGCGGATGGACTAGCGAGGACGAGCAGTACTTC
TRBV6-5	TRBD1	TRBJ1-3	-	CASSRDRGSGNTIYF	TGTGCCAGCAGCCGGGACAGGGGCTCTGGAAACACCATATATTTT
TRBV5-1	TRBD2	TRBJ2-1	-	CASRILAGGSSYNEQFF	TGCGCCAGCAGGATCCTTGCGGGGGGTAGCTCCTACAATGAGCAGTTCTTC
TRBV7-2	-	TRBJ1-3	-	CASSFRRQRDGNTIYF	TGTGCCAGCAGCTTCCGACGACAGCGCGATGGAAACACCATATATTTT
TRBV4-1	-	TRBJ1-6	-	CASSQDYWESSPLHF	TGCGCCAGCAGCCAGGATTATTGGGAGAGTTCACCCCTCCACTTT
TRBV28	TRBD2	TRBJ2-7	-	CASSLGRGSPSKEQYF	TGTGCCAGCAGTTTAGGGCGGGGGAGTCCCTCCAAGGAGCAGTACTTC
TRBV9	TRBD1	TRBJ1-6	once	CASSPQTGQGAYSPLHF	TGTGCCAGCAGCCCACAGACCGGACAGGGGGCATATTCACCCCTCCACTTT
TRBV30	TRBD1	TRBJ1-5	-	CAWSTGAVGNQPQHF	TGTGCCTGGAGTACAGGGGCAGTAGGCAATCAGCCCCAGCATTTT
TRBV18	TRBD1	TRBJ1-2	-	CASSPVSGGEQEYGYTF	TGTGCCAGCTCACCAGTCTCAGGGGGCGAACAGGAGTATGGCTACACCTTC
TRBV28	-	TRBJ1-3	-	CASTLSGNGNTIYF	TGTGCCAGCACCTTGTCAGGCAATGGAAACACCATATATTTT
TRBV3-1/TRBV3-2	TRBD2	TRBJ2-5	-	CASSHSGSGETQYF	TGTGCCAGCAGCCACAGCGGGAGCGGAGAGACCCAGTACTTC
TRBV25-1	TRBD1	TRBJ2-7	few	CASSADRDIYEQYF	TGTGCCAGCAGTGCCGACAGGGATATTTACGAGCAGTACTTC